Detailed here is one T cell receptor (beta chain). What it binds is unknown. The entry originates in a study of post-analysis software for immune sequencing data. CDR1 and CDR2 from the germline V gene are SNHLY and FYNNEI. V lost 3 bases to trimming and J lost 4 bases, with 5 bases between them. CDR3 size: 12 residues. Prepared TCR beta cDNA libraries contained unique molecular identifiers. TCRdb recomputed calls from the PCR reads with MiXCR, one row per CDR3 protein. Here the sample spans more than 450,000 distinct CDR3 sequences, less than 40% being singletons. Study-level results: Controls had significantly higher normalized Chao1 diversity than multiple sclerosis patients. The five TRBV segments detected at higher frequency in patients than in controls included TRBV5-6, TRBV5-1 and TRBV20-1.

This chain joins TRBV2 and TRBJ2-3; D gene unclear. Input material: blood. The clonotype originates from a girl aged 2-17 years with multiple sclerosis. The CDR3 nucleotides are TGTGCCAGCAGTGAGGGCCCAGATACGCAGTATTTT. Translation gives CASSEGPDTQYF.